This TCR beta chain comes out of a study of cytomegalovirus exposure and HLA in healthy donors. This clone has just a few counts. Antigen specificity is unknown. The CDR3 is made up of 14 amino acids. The V and J ends lost 5 bases and 2 bases, in that order; junction bases with no gene match: 3. Germline V gene sequence: CDR1 LNHNV, CDR2 YYDKDF (reference sequence). Study conclusions and caveats: Most TCR beta V segments were productive about 87% or about 30% of the time in an earlier analysis. The number of N-insertions in an Asian-associated ancestry cluster was reportedly below the approximately 700-donor mean in a later analysis.

The PCR had 60 Vbeta and 13 Jbeta primers. Profiled with immunoSEQ multiplex PCR; TCRdb holds only in-frame clones, not every one. The table lists hundreds of thousands of clones, roughly 70% of them singletons. J is TRBJ2-7 and V is TRBV15; TRBD1 agrees at 10 bases. Input material: PBMCs. This TCR came from a female donor in good health and CMV-seronegative. The CDR3 loop is CATSAGQGPYEQYF. In DNA, the CDR3 is TGTGCCACCAGCGCGGGACAGGGGCCCTACGAGCAGTACTTC.